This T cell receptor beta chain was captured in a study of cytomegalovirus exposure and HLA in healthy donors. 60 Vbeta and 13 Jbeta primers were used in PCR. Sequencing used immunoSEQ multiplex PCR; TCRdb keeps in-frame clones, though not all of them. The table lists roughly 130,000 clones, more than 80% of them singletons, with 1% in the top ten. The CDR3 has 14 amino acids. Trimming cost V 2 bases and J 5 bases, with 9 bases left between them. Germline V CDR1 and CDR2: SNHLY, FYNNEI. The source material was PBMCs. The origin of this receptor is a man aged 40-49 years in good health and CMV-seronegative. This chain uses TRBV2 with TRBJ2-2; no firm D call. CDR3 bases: TGTGCCAGCAGTGAACCTGAAACTACCGGGGAGCTGTTTTTT. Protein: CASSEPETTGELFF.